These T cell receptor beta chains were read from a single sample in a study of post-analysis software for immune sequencing data. TCRdb called the PCR reads again in MiXCR, with one record for every CDR3 protein. Among a few hundred thousand distinct CDR3 sequences listed, around a third were seen once. What was sequenced was blood. The source of these receptors is a girl under 18 with multiple sclerosis. CDR3s include the opening cysteine and the closing phenylalanine or tryptophan. D genes are given only for firm matches. Clone size appears in some rows only: once, few, many, or a class for an expanded clone.

abundance,d_gene,j_gene,v_gene,CDR3nt,CDR3aa
NA,NA,TRBJ1-5,TRBV5-6,TGTGCCAGCAGCCAATCCCGGGGGTGGAGCAATCAGCCCCAGCATTTT,CASSQSRGWSNQPQHF
NA,TRBD1,TRBJ2-7,TRBV9,TGTGCCAGCAGCGTAGAGGGACAGGGGGCCTACGAGCAGTACTTC,CASSVEGQGAYEQYF
NA,NA,TRBJ1-1,TRBV11-2,TGTGCCAGCAGCCGGGCCTTTAACACTGAAGCTTTCTTT,CASSRAFNTEAFF
NA,NA,TRBJ2-7,TRBV7-2,TGTGCCAGCAGCTTAGGTTGGGACGAGCAGTACTTC,CASSLGWDEQYF
NA,NA,TRBJ2-3,TRBV12-3/TRBV12-4,TGTGCCAGCAGTTTAGTTGGCGGGAAGGCAGATACGCAGTATTTT,CASSLVGGKADTQYF
NA,NA,TRBJ1-2,TRBV10-3,TGTGCCATCAGTGAGTCGACGGCAGAAGTCTATGGCTACACCTTC,CAISESTAEVYGYTF
many,TRBD2,TRBJ2-5,TRBV5-1,TGTGCCAGCAGTCCCGGGACTAGCGGAGAGACCCAGTACTTC,CASSPGTSGETQYF
few,NA,TRBJ1-6,TRBV18,TGTGCCAGCTCCCGAGTCCTGGGCAAGGATTCACCCCTCCACTTT,CASSRVLGKDSPLHF
few,NA,TRBJ1-2,TRBV12-3/TRBV12-4,TGTGCCACTTCGGACACCGCTAACTATGGCTACACCTTC,CATSDTANYGYTF
many,NA,TRBJ2-3,TRBV6-6,TGTGCCAGCAGGCAAGATACGCAGTATTTT,CASRQDTQYF
few,TRBD1,TRBJ1-2,TRBV5-1,TGCGCCAGCAGCTTGGATCAACAGGGGGCCTCCTATGGCTACACCTTC,CASSLDQQGASYGYTF
few,NA,TRBJ1-1,TRBV9,TGTGCCAGCAACCCCATGGGAACTGAAGCTTTCTTT,CASNPMGTEAFF
NA,TRBD2,TRBJ2-1,TRBV6-2/TRBV6-3,TGTGCCAGCATGCAGCGGGGGGGCCTCGGTGATGAGCAGTTCTTC,CASMQRGGLGDEQFF
NA,TRBD2,TRBJ2-5,TRBV10-2,TGCGCCAGCGGTGAGCGACTAGCGCTGGTACCGACCCAGTACTTC,CASGERLALVPTQYF
once,NA,TRBJ2-5,TRBV5-1,TGCGCCAGCAGCTTCCTTTTTGAGACCCAGTACTTC,CASSFLFETQYF
once,TRBD1,TRBJ2-7,TRBV6-1,TGTGCCAGCAGATTGATTCCGGGACAGGGCGACTACGAGCAGTACTTC,CASRLIPGQGDYEQYF